This section outlines one T cell receptor beta chain sequence together with its context. Antigen specificity is unknown. This sample was included in a study of T cells after posttransplantation cyclophosphamide. From germline, CDR1 is SQVTM and CDR2 ANQGSEA. This CDR3 has 13 amino acids. V dropped 6 bases and J dropped 6; count of bases not matched to a gene: 4. Study-wide results and limits: Recipient CMV seropositivity and CMV reactivation strongly tracked TRB clonality. Later blood repertoires were often dominated by clones from the donor CD8+ memory compartment. Skin or GI-infiltrating T cells shared few TRB sequences with blood.

Clones were sequenced by immunoSEQ multiplex PCR, and TCRdb holds only the in-frame ones, with some missing. The data contain tens of thousands of clones, 86% of them singletons. This clonotype was obtained from a woman aged 60 to 75 with a blood cancer, CMV-positive, and with a related stem cell donor. The specimen was PBMCs. V gene TRBV29-1 combines with J gene TRBJ2-1, with 11 bases lining up with TRBD2. CDR3 coding DNA: TGCAGCGTACTAGCGGGAGTGTTCAATGAGCAGTTCTTC. Protein product: CSVLAGVFNEQFF.